This T cell receptor beta chain was obtained from a study of shared clonotypes between healthy human individuals. Study-wide background: Researchers drew samples from two women and three men aged 18 to 49.

Ten immunoSEQ deep assay plates served to sequence unsorted PBMC DNA. Repertoires were generated with immunoSEQ multiplex PCR, while TCRdb's copy carries only in-frame clones and drops some. The repertoire holds some 490,000 clones, with around four fifths as singletons. V was shortened by 1 base and J by 2 bases, with 10 bases between the two germline ends. The CDR3 spans 14 residues. Germline V lookup: CDR1 SGHNT, CDR2 YYREEE (reference sequence). In this sample, this clone turned up once. This TCR was sampled from a woman aged 40-49 years in good health. Some clones in this sample may be carry-over from other donors' samples. Sequences were obtained from PBMCs. This chain connects TRBV5-4 to TRBJ2-7; D remains ambiguous. Here the CDR3 DNA reads TGTGCCAGCAGCTTGCAACAGCCACCCTACGAGCAGTACTTC. Translation gives CASSLQQPPYEQYF.